The rows below give T cell receptor beta chains drawn from one sample of a study of control samples from healthy donors and cancer patients. The repertoire was sequenced with immunoSEQ multiplex PCR; TCRdb's copy has only in-frame clones and lacks some. Of 130,000 to 150,000 clones in the sample, 89% are singletons; the top ten hold less than 5.5%. The specimen sequenced was blood. Receptors originate from a man aged 25-40 years in good health. The conserved cysteine and the conserved F or W are not part of the CDR3 here. Each record gives: V gene, D gene, clone size, CDR3 length, J gene, CDR3 protein. The D gene is left open where the match is weak. Some rows mark clone size as missing; the rest say once, few, many or name a class of expanded clone.

TRBV6-6	-	-	12	TRBJ2-1	ASSRQEPYNEQF
TRBV19	-	-	10	TRBJ1-5	ASLGHLQPQH
TRBV7-2	-	-	15	TRBJ1-6	ASSLGGTSSYNSPLH
TRBV3-1/TRBV3-2	-	-	10	TRBJ2-7	ASSQEWSEQY
TRBV4-2	-	-	15	TRBJ1-6	ASSQDGESSYNSPLH
TRBV6-2/TRBV6-3	-	once	11	TRBJ2-4	ASSDWAKNIQY
TRBV6-2/TRBV6-3	-	-	13	TRBJ1-4	ASSYFGQFDEKLF
TRBV18	TRBD1	-	14	TRBJ2-7	ASSPSPGQGAYEQY
TRBV4-2	-	-	15	TRBJ2-3	ASSQRSQRTSTDTQY
TRBV6-5	-	-	12	TRBJ2-2	ASSYGRYTGELF
TRBV12-3/TRBV12-4	-	-	11	TRBJ1-3	ASSPTGSNTIY
TRBV4-3	-	-	13	TRBJ1-4	ASSQFGQTNEKLF
TRBV20-1	TRBD1	-	9	TRBJ1-1	SASGQDEAF
TRBV5-6	-	once	13	TRBJ1-3	ASSFGPRTGNTIY
TRBV7-3	-	-	13	TRBJ2-3	ASSRSRSSTDTQY
TRBV24-1	TRBD1	-	14	TRBJ2-3	ATSDLGDRGPDTQY
TRBV24-1	-	-	14	TRBJ2-3	ATSDFRTVSTDTQY
TRBV6-5	TRBD1	-	12	TRBJ1-5	ASSSTTGDQPQH
TRBV7-9	TRBD1	few	16	TRBJ1-1	ASSLDAGGRGRNTEAF
TRBV6-5	TRBD1	-	14	TRBJ1-1	ASSYSGGKRGTEAF
TRBV6-2/TRBV6-3	TRBD2	few	12	TRBJ2-7	ASSSWEGRNEQY
TRBV6-5	-	-	12	TRBJ1-2	ASSQTAVRDGYT
TRBV5-1	-	-	12	TRBJ2-5	ASSKDGSQETQY
TRBV6-2/TRBV6-3	-	-	13	TRBJ2-6	ASSLTAFLANVLT
TRBV5-4	-	-	13	TRBJ1-3	ASSFAGAPGNTIY
TRBV19	-	few	12	TRBJ1-1	ASSPPFSGGATF
TRBV6-2/TRBV6-3	-	-	15	TRBJ1-1	ASSSPPGGGKLTEAF
TRBV27	TRBD1	-	12	TRBJ1-3	ASRPGGARNTIY
TRBV21-1	-	few	13	TRBJ1-2	ASNRKNRKNYGYT